These 17 T cell receptor beta chains were sequenced from one sample in a study of OX40 agonist ivuxolimab in advanced cancers. Clones were sequenced by immunoSEQ multiplex PCR, and TCRdb holds only the in-frame ones, with some missing. The data contain 70,000 to 80,000 clones, about 81% of them singletons. Sequences were derived from CD4+ or CD8+ T cells sorted from blood, sampled in a trial of the OX40 agonist ivuxolimab. The receptors shown here come from an adult with an advanced solid tumor such as melanoma, head and neck, liver or kidney cancer.

This clone was picked up a small number of times. The V call is TRBV11-3, the J call TRBJ1-1; 7 bases line up with TRBD1. CDR3 size: 16 residues. Germline V gives CDR1 SGHNT, CDR2 YENEEA. The junction had 14 bases not matched to a gene; V was cut back by 5 bases and J by 5 bases. The chain's CDR3 is CASSTPLEGAPTEAFF. The CDR3 DNA sequence: TGTGCCAGCAGCACGCCTCTCGAGGGGGCCCCGACTGAAGCTTTCTTT. Combining the CDR3 with reference TRBV11-3 and TRBJ1-1 gives the whole variable domain EAGVVQSPRYKIIEKKQPVAFWCNPISGHNTLYWYLQNLGQGPELLIRYENEEAVDDSQLPKDRFSAERLKGVDSTLKIQPAELGDSAVYLCASSTPLEGAPTEAFFGQGTRLTVV.

This chain links TRBV9 with TRBJ1-1, with D tentatively TRBD1 (6 bases). V was trimmed by 0 bases and J by 4 bases, leaving 13 bases between them. The CDR3 runs to 15 residues. Germline V lookup: CDR1 SGDLS, CDR2 YYNGEE. CDR3 sequence reads: CASSVVGGAGTEAFF. The CDR3 DNA follows: TGTGCCAGCAGCGTAGTGGGGGGCGCGGGCACTGAAGCTTTCTTT.

V is TRBV2 and J is TRBJ2-2; 8 nucleotides match TRBD1. Trimming at V came to 4 bases and at J to 1 base, leaving 5 bases not matched to a gene. Germline values: CDR1 SNHLY, CDR2 FYNNEI. The CDR3 consists of 16 residues. The CDR3 region is CASSVLGQGNTGELFF. DNA for the CDR3: TGTGCCAGCAGTGTCCTAGGACAGGGGAACACCGGGGAGCTGTTTTTT. The full variable domain, rest sourced from reference TRBV2 and TRBJ2-2, is EPEVTQTPSHQVTQMGQEVILRCVPISNHLYFYWYRQILGQKVEFLVSFYNNEISEKSEIFDDQFSVERPDGSNFTLKIRSTKLEDSAMYFCASSVLGQGNTGELFFGEGSRLTVL.

This rearrangement joins TRBV11-3 to TRBJ2-7; 8 nucleotides match TRBD2. This CDR3 comprises 15 residues. Germline V gene sequence: CDR1 SGHNT, CDR2 YENEEA. After removal of 5 bases from V and 6 bases from J, the junction contained 12 bases not matched to a gene. In nucleotides, the CDR3 is TGTGCCAGCAGCCGAGGTAGCGGGGAATCGGGCGAGCAGTACTTC. Its protein product is CASSRGSGESGEQYF.

The chain employs TRBV5-1 and TRBJ2-5; D is undetermined. The CDR3 length is 15 residues. Germline V gives CDR1 SGHRS, CDR2 YFSETQ. Trimming removed 4 bases from V and 5 bases from J, with 18 bases in between. CDR3 loop: CASSPSPSGVETQYF. CDR3 nucleotides: TGCGCCAGCAGCCCCAGCCCCTCTGGGGTCGAGACCCAGTACTTC.

The genes are TRBV7-2 and TRBJ2-1; 12 bases line up with TRBD2. Germline V gene sequence: CDR1 SGHTA, CDR2 FQGNSA. J gave up 5 bases and V 2 bases, and 4 bases lay outside the gene matches. This CDR3 spans 16 amino acids. This CDR3 reads CASSLITSGRNNEQFF. DNA of the CDR3: TGTGCCAGCAGCTTAATTACTAGCGGGAGGAACAATGAGCAGTTCTTC.

The chain combines TRBV4-1 with TRBJ2-7; the D gene is possibly TRBD1 (6 bases). The germline CDR1 and CDR2 sequences are MGHRA and YSYEKL. The CDR3 contains 13 residues. The V end was cut by 4 bases, the J end by 6 bases, with 13 bases between. CDR3 in DNA: TGCGCCAGCAGCCTTTACAGGGTCGGCGAGCAGTACTTC. Amino acids: CASSLYRVGEQYF.

V is TRBV13 and J is TRBJ1-6; TRBD1 is a possible D gene (5 bases). The CDR3 runs 15 residues. V lost 4 bases, J lost 9 bases, and 16 bases lay in between. Per the germline V gene, CDR1 is PRHDT and CDR2 is FYEKMQ (reference sequence). CDR3 sequence: CASSWGRAGTSPLHF. CDR3 nucleotides: TGTGCCAGCAGCTGGGGGAGGGCCGGAACTTCACCCCTCCACTTT.

The chain couples TRBV10-1 to TRBJ2-5; D unresolved. This CDR3 comprises 13 residues. Germline assignment: CDR1 WNHNN and CDR2 SYGVQD (reference sequence). Trimming left V 3 bases short and J 9 bases short, with 14 bases between. CDR3 bases: TGCGCCAGCAGTGACTCCCTTTTGAGGCCCCAGTACTTC. Protein sequence: CASSDSLLRPQYF.

The chain employs TRBV25-1 and TRBJ1-3; D gene uncertain. CDR1 is MGHDK, CDR2 SYGVNS, per germline. Trimming cost V 1 base and J 0 bases, with 7 bases left between them. This CDR3 contains 15 residues. The CDR3 DNA is TGTGCCAGCAGTGAATTCGAGGGCTCTGGAAACACCATATATTTT. Translated: CASSEFEGSGNTIYF.

This chain links TRBV29-1 with TRBJ1-3, with TRBD1 identical over 12 bases. The CDR3 covers 16 residues. The V gene's germline CDR1 is SQVTM and CDR2 ANQGSEA. The V and J ends lost 3 bases and 1 base, in that order; junction bases with no gene match: 4. This CDR3 is CSVERDRGRSGNTIYF. The DNA for the CDR3 is TGCAGCGTTGAGAGGGACAGGGGGCGATCTGGAAACACCATATATTTT.

This chain uses TRBV7-2 with TRBJ1-1, with 8 bases matching TRBD1. The junction had 6 bases not matched to a gene; V was cut back by 5 bases and J by 4 bases. The CDR3 totals 14 residues. The V gene's germline CDR1 is SGHTA and CDR2 FQGNSA. CDR3 nucleotides: TGTGCCAGCAGCCCTCGACAGGGGAGCACTGAAGCTTTCTTT. The encoded protein is CASSPRQGSTEAFF.

This chain links TRBV5-1 with TRBJ1-1; 9 bases are a match to TRBD1. Germline V gene lookup returns CDR1 SGHRS and CDR2 YFSETQ. V dropped 0 bases and J dropped 1; count of bases not matched to a gene: 1. This CDR3 spans 15 amino acids. The CDR3: CASSLVGQGNTEAFF. In nucleotides, the CDR3 is TGCGCCAGCAGCTTGGTGGGACAGGGGAACACTGAAGCTTTCTTT.

This clone was detected once. This chain uses TRBV27 with TRBJ1-2; TRBD1 is a possible D gene (5 bases). The CDR3 is 13 residues long. Germline CDR1 and CDR2: MNHEY and SMNVEV (reference sequence). V lost 6 bases to trimming and J lost 3 bases, with 11 bases between them. CDR3 in DNA: TGTGCCAGCAGAGTGTCGACAGACTATGGCTACACCTTC. It translates to CASRVSTDYGYTF.

The rearrangement uses TRBV7-9 and TRBJ1-4; no clear D gene. This CDR3 is built from 14 residues. Germline V CDR1 and CDR2: SEHNR, FQNEAQ (reference sequence). V shed 6 bases and J shed 6 bases, with 14 bases lying between them. CDR3 sequence (DNA): TGTGCCAGCAGTCCATTTTTGGTTGATGAAAAACTGTTTTTT. It translates to CASSPFLVDEKLFF. The whole variable domain, filled in from reference TRBV7-9 and TRBJ1-4, reads DTGVSQNPRHKITKRGQNVTFRCDPISEHNRLYWYRQTLGQGPEFLTYFQNEAQLEKSRLLSDRFSAERPKGSFSTLEIQRTEQGDSAMYLCASSPFLVDEKLFFGSGTQLSVL.

Here the CDR3 reads CASSPLAGLGETQYF. The DNA for the CDR3 is TGTGCCAGCAGCCCGTTAGCGGGGCTTGGGGAGACCCAGTACTTC. The chain recombines TRBV11-3 with TRBJ2-5, with 8 bases identical to TRBD2. After removal of 5 bases from V and 5 bases from J, the junction contained 10 bases not matched to a gene. The V gene's germline CDR1 is SGHNT and CDR2 YENEEA. The CDR3 runs 15 residues.

The chain carries TRBV11-3 and TRBJ2-7; D assignment may be TRBD1 or TRBD2 (6 bases each). In germline, CDR1 is SGHNT, CDR2 YENEEA. The CDR3 consists of 14 residues. The V gene lost 5 bases and the J gene lost 0 bases, with 11 bases spanning the gap. CDR3 sequence (DNA): TGTGCCAGCAGCGTCGGGGGCGACTCCTACGAGCAGTACTTC. This gives the protein CASSVGGDSYEQYF.